These 25 T cell receptor beta chains were all obtained from the same sample, sequenced in a study of blood T cell repertoires in COVID-19. Method: immunoSEQ multiplex PCR; TCRdb's copy keeps in-frame clones and lacks some. The table includes approximately 68,000 clones, 86% detected once. The specimen sequenced was peripheral blood. These receptors were obtained from a woman aged 60-70 years with acute or convalescent COVID-19.

The chain recombines TRBV30 with TRBJ2-5; 9 bases line up with TRBD2. This CDR3 has 14 amino acids. The trim removed 7 bases at V and 4 bases at J, leaving 10 bases unmatched. Germline lookup yields CDR1 GTSNPN and CDR2 SVGIG (reference sequence). The chain's CDR3 is CASSGGPTPETQYF. CDR3 DNA sequence: TGTGCCTCCAGCGGGGGGCCCACCCCAGAGACCCAGTACTTC.

The genes are TRBV9 and TRBJ1-6; possibly TRBD1 for D (6 bases). Deletions cut 3 bases from V and 7 bases from J, with 14 bases between. Germline V gene data show CDR1 as SGDLS and CDR2 as YYNGEE. This CDR3 has 15 amino acids. The CDR3 DNA reads as TGTGCCAGCAGCGCTTCACGGACAGTGAATTCACCCCTCCACTTT. Translating it yields CASSASRTVNSPLHF.

There are a few counts of this clone. The chain employs TRBV5-6 and TRBJ1-2; no firm D call. The CDR3 runs 16 residues. The ends were cut back, 0 bases at V and 8 bases at J, with 20 bases in the middle. CDR1 and CDR2 (germline): SGHDT, YYEEEE. The CDR3 region has the DNA TGTGCCAGCAGCTTGGCCGGGGTTAGCCTCTTGGGAGGCTACACCTTC. It specifies CASSLAGVSLLGGYTF. Based on the CDR3 plus reference TRBV5-6 and TRBJ1-2, the full variable domain is DAGVTQSPTHLIKTRGQQVTLRCSPKSGHDTVSWYQQALGQGPQFIFQYYEEEERQRGNFPDRFSGHQFPNYSSELNVNALLLGDSALYLCASSLAGVSLLGGYTFGSGTRLTVV.

The table lists this clone with a few counts. V is TRBV6-5 and J is TRBJ1-1; D is undetermined. The V end lost 5 bases, the J end lost 1 base, and 8 bases lay between the germline ends. The germline V gene encodes CDR1 MNHEY and CDR2 SVGAGI. There are 13 residues in the CDR3. CDR3 sequence: CASSRTGNTEAFF. CDR3 bases: TGTGCCAGCAGTCGCACGGGGAACACTGAAGCTTTCTTT.

Here the CDR3 reads CASSPPGQGTVELFF. CDR3 nucleotides: TGTGCCAGCAGTCCCCCGGGACAGGGTACCGTAGAACTGTTTTTT. The V and J genes are TRBV28 and TRBJ1-4; 9 bases are shared with TRBD1. Germline assignment: CDR1 MDHEN and CDR2 SYDVKM. Trimming at V came to 5 bases and at J to 12 bases, leaving 13 bases not matched to a gene. This CDR3 is built from 15 residues.

The V gene is TRBV6-5, the J gene TRBJ1-6; D is undetermined. The CDR3 length is 14 residues. CDR1 is MNHEY, CDR2 SVGAGI, per germline. V lost 9 bases, J lost 7 bases, and 16 bases lay in between. CDR3: CASANQDTNSPLHF. The CDR3 bases are TGTGCCAGTGCGAATCAGGATACCAATTCACCCCTCCACTTT.

This chain joins TRBV19 and TRBJ2-5; the match to TRBD2 covers 8 bases. With 1 base clipped from V and 5 bases from J, the junction kept 6 bases outside the gene matches. Germline V gene lookup returns CDR1 LNHDA and CDR2 SQIVND (reference sequence). The CDR3 spans 15 residues. CDR3 DNA: TGTGCCAGTAGTATAGCGCGGGGGGAGAGGGAGACCCAGTACTTC. It translates to CASSIARGERETQYF.

The chain has TRBV7-3 and TRBJ2-3; tentative D call: TRBD2 (6 bases). Germline values: CDR1 SGHTA, CDR2 FQGTGA. V was clipped by 1 base and J by 3 bases, with 8 bases between them. CDR3 length: 14 residues. CDR3 loop: CASSLMAGTDTQYF. The DNA for the CDR3 is TGTGCCAGCAGCTTAATGGCGGGGACAGATACGCAGTATTTT.

The V call is TRBV10-2, the J call TRBJ2-1; TRBD2 matches at 7 bases. Germline-derived CDR1 and CDR2 are WSHSY and SAAADI. V was clipped by 2 bases and J by 0 bases; unmatched bases: 1. This CDR3 contains 15 residues. CDR3 DNA: TGCGCCAGCAGTGAGACTAGCGACTCCTACAATGAGCAGTTCTTC. Translation: CASSETSDSYNEQFF.

CDR3 nucleotide sequence: TGTGCCAGCAGTTTACAGGGGGACACCGGGGAGCTGTTTTTT. Translated: CASSLQGDTGELFF. The chain recombines TRBV11-3 with TRBJ2-2, with 8 positions matching TRBD1. Germline CDR1 SGHNT, CDR2 YENEEA. CDR3 length: 14 residues. V dropped 6 bases and J dropped 3; count of bases not matched to a gene: 3. Full variable domain (outside the CDR3, taken from reference TRBV11-3 and TRBJ2-2): EAGVVQSPRYKIIEKKQPVAFWCNPISGHNTLYWYLQNLGQGPELLIRYENEEAVDDSQLPKDRFSAERLKGVDSTLKIQPAELGDSAVYLCASSLQGDTGELFFGEGSRLTVL.

The chain joins TRBV19 to TRBJ2-1; 12 nucleotides align to TRBD2. The CDR3 is 15 residues long. Germline CDR1 LNHDA, CDR2 SQIVND (reference sequence). With 3 bases clipped from V and 10 bases from J, the junction kept 7 bases outside the gene matches. The CDR3 protein is CASSIWLAGGHEQFF. The CDR3 bases are TGTGCCAGTAGTATTTGGCTAGCGGGGGGGCACGAGCAGTTCTTC. The variable domain in full, completed from reference TRBV19 and TRBJ2-1, reads DGGITQSPKYLFRKEGQNVTLSCEQNLNHDAMYWYRQDPGQGLRLIYYSQIVNDFQKGDIAEGYSVSREKKESFPLTVTSAQKNPTAFYLCASSIWLAGGHEQFFGPGTRLTVL.

The rearrangement joins TRBV7-9 to TRBJ1-3, with D tentatively TRBD1 (6 bases). CDR1 SEHNR and CDR2 FQNEAQ come from the germline V gene (reference sequence). The V end was cut by 4 bases, the J end by 4 bases, with 11 bases between. The CDR3 runs 14 residues. The CDR3 DNA sequence: TGTGCCAGCAGCTACGGGACATCCGGAAACACCATATATTTT. Protein product: CASSYGTSGNTIYF.

This clone came up once. The CDR3 DNA reads as TGCGCCACCGGGGACAGGGTCTACGAGCAGTACTTC. Amino acids: CATGDRVYEQYF. This chain uses TRBV10-1 with TRBJ2-7; 9 nucleotides agree with TRBD1. The CDR3 spans 12 residues. Germline lookup yields CDR1 WNHNN and CDR2 SYGVQD (reference sequence). V trimming: 10 bases; J trimming: 3 bases; junction bases outside the gene matches: 4.

This clone was detected once. The rearrangement joins TRBV5-1 to TRBJ2-5; 7 nucleotides line up with TRBD2. After removal of 4 bases from V and 3 bases from J, the junction contained 6 bases not matched to a gene. CDR1 is SGHRS, CDR2 YFSETQ, per germline. There are 14 residues in the CDR3. The CDR3 here is CASSKTGGEETQYF. The DNA for the CDR3 is TGCGCCAGCAGCAAGACTGGGGGGGAAGAGACCCAGTACTTC.

The rearrangement uses TRBV28 and TRBJ1-5, with TRBD1 matching 7 bases. The germline CDR1 and CDR2 sequences are MDHEN and SYDVKM. V was pared by 4 bases and J by 4 bases, with 10 bases of the junction left unmatched. CDR3 length: 16 residues. The CDR3 spells CASSYKRTGPNQPQHF. For the CDR3, the DNA is TGTGCCAGCAGTTATAAACGGACAGGCCCTAATCAGCCCCAGCATTTT.

The gene calls are TRBV18 and TRBJ1-1; D gene unclear. Between the trimmed V and J ends, which lost 2 bases and 5 bases, there was a span of 12 bases. The germline V gene has CDR1 KGHSH and CDR2 LQKENI. The CDR3 loop spans 14 amino acids. Here the CDR3 reads CASSPKGRGTEAFF. For the CDR3, the DNA is TGTGCCAGCTCACCAAAGGGCCGCGGGACTGAAGCTTTCTTT.

Here the CDR3 DNA reads TGCGCCAGCAGCCAAGATCGAGCGAGGACGAACACCGGGGAGCTGTTTTTT. This gives the protein CASSQDRARTNTGELFF. The chain recombines TRBV4-1 with TRBJ2-2; no definite D call. V was shortened by 0 bases and J by 0 bases, with 11 bases between the two germline ends. From germline, CDR1 is MGHRA and CDR2 YSYEKL. This CDR3 comprises 17 residues.

This clone was counted a few times. The chain is built from TRBV2 and TRBJ2-7; tentative D call: TRBD2 (5 bases). This CDR3 is built from 16 residues. V was clipped by 4 bases and J by 2 bases, with 18 bases between them. Germline V gene sequence: CDR1 SNHLY, CDR2 FYNNEI. CDR3 DNA sequence: TGTGCCAGCAGTGGGACGGAGGCCTATCGGGCCTACGAGCAGTACTTC. This translates into CASSGTEAYRAYEQYF.

The CDR3 DNA reads as TGTGCCACCAGCAGAGTTCCAGGGGGAAAAACTGAAGCTTTCTTT. Translated, it gives CATSRVPGGKTEAFF. The chain combines TRBV15 with TRBJ1-1, with 7 nucleotides matching TRBD1. Germline CDR1 and CDR2: LNHNV and YYDKDF (reference sequence). Unmatched junction bases numbered 7, after V lost 1 base and J lost 5 bases. The length of the CDR3 is 15 residues.

The chain carries TRBV5-1 and TRBJ2-7; perhaps TRBD2 as D (6 bases). The V end lost 4 bases, the J end lost 3 bases, and 26 bases lay between the germline ends. CDR1 SGHRS and CDR2 YFSETQ come from the germline V gene. The CDR3 has 18 amino acids. The CDR3 sequence is CASSPRPGAGLRSYEQYF. CDR3 bases: TGCGCCAGCAGCCCACGGCCTGGTGCGGGGCTACGTAGCTACGAGCAGTACTTC.

The chain joins TRBV6-1 to TRBJ2-3, with 13 nucleotides matching TRBD2. The V gene's germline CDR1 is MNHNS and CDR2 SASEGT. Trimming cost V 4 bases and J 3 bases; bases outside gene matches: 10. The CDR3 totals 18 residues. The CDR3 loop reads CASSGRGLAGVITDTQYF. CDR3 in DNA: TGTGCCAGCAGTGGACGCGGACTAGCGGGGGTAATTACAGATACGCAGTATTTT.

This chain links TRBV5-6 with TRBJ1-1, with 7 bases matching TRBD1. The CDR3 covers 15 residues. Germline lookup yields CDR1 SGHDT and CDR2 YYEEEE. Unmatched junction bases numbered 6, after V lost 4 bases and J lost 0 bases. For the CDR3, the DNA is TGTGCCAGCAGCCGTCTCGGGACAGTGAACACTGAAGCTTTCTTT. It specifies CASSRLGTVNTEAFF.

This clone turned up a few times. In nucleotides, the CDR3 is TGTGCCAGTAACCAGCGGGGGGTCTCCTACGAGCAGTACTTC. This codes for CASNQRGVSYEQYF. The chain has TRBV19 and TRBJ2-7; 9 bases fit TRBD2. The length of the CDR3 is 14 residues. V dropped 7 bases and J dropped 0; count of bases not matched to a gene: 4. CDR1 is LNHDA and CDR2 is SQIVND in the germline V gene (reference sequence).

The V call is TRBV29-1, the J call TRBJ2-7; tentatively, D is TRBD1 (5 bases). The CDR3 consists of 16 residues. The germline V gene encodes CDR1 SQVTM and CDR2 ANQGSEA. V shed 1 base and J shed 2 bases, with 18 bases lying between them. In DNA, the CDR3 is TGCAGCGTTGAAGCCCAGTTACAAGGGGCGACCTACGAGCAGTACTTC. Its protein product is CSVEAQLQGATYEQYF.

The genes are TRBV5-1 and TRBJ1-2, with TRBD1 as a possible D gene (5 bases). Per the germline V gene, CDR1 is SGHRS and CDR2 is YFSETQ. CDR3 size: 14 residues. With 2 bases removed from V and 4 bases from J, the gap between germline ends came to 12 bases. CDR3 sequence reads: CASSLSQGGYGYTF. The CDR3, as DNA: TGCGCCAGCAGCTTATCCCAGGGTGGCTATGGCTACACCTTC.